The T cell receptor beta chain under discussion was sequenced for a study of blood T cell repertoires in COVID-19. Overall study context: Samples taken during acute and convalescent COVID-19 were collected in the United States, Italy and Spain. In each case, the material was cDNA or gDNA derived from T cells, B-cell-depleted T cells, or PBMCs.

In the source study's methods: Amplification from reference gene primers served as the basis for estimated nucleated cell counts. Sequencing was performed with immunoSEQ multiplex PCR; in TCRdb, only in-frame clones are kept and a portion is missing. D and trimming come from the DNA, and the V and J calls and clone size come from that table. The table has some 250,000 clones, over 75% seen once; the top ten hold about 0.7%. Germline CDR1 and CDR2: MNHEY and SMNVEV (reference sequence). Trimming took 5 bases from V and 7 from J; bases not matched to a gene: 10. CDR3 size: 14 residues. The clonotype originates from a human donor in a cohort sampled during active COVID-19. What was sequenced was peripheral blood. The chain links TRBV27 to TRBJ2-5; 7 nucleotides agree with TRBD1. DNA of the CDR3: TGTGCCAGCAGTCCCTCGACAGGGTTCGGGACCCAGTACTTC. Translating it yields CASSPSTGFGTQYF.